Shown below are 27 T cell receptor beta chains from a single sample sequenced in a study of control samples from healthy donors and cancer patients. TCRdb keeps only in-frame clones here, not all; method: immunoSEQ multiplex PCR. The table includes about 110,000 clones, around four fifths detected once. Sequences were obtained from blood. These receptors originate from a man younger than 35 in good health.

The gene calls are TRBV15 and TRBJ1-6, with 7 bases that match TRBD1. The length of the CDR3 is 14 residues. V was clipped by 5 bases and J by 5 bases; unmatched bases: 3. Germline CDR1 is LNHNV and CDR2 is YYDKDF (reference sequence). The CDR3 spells CATSPGQHNSPLHF. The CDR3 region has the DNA TGTGCCACCAGCCCGGGACAGCATAATTCACCCCTCCACTTT.

Here the CDR3 DNA reads TGTGCCAGCAGTTTATCAGGGGCTCATGAAAAACTGTTTTTT. This sequence encodes CASSLSGAHEKLFF. V is TRBV28 and J is TRBJ1-4, with a weak D call TRBD1 (6 bases). The V end was cut by 1 base, the J end by 6 bases, with 9 bases between. Looked up from germline, CDR1 is MDHEN and CDR2 is SYDVKM. The CDR3 is 14 residues long. Full variable domain (missing parts from reference TRBV28 and TRBJ1-4): DVKVTQSSRYLVKRTGEKVFLECVQDMDHENMFWYRQDPGLGLRLIYFSYDVKMKEKGDIPEGYSVSREKKERFSLILESASTNQTSMYLCASSLSGAHEKLFFGSGTQLSVL.

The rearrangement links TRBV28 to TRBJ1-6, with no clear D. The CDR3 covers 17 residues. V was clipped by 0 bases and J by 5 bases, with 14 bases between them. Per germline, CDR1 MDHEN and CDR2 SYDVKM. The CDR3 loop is CASSLWRPESDNSPLHF. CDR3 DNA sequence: TGTGCCAGCAGTTTATGGAGGCCGGAGTCCGATAATTCACCCCTCCACTTT.

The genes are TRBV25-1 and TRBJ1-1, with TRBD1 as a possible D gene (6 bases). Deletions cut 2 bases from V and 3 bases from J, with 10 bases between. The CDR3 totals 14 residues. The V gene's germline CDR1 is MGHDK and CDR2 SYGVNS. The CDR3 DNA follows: TGTGCCAGCAGTGAAGGGAGGGGGGACACTGAAGCTTTCTTT. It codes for CASSEGRGDTEAFF.

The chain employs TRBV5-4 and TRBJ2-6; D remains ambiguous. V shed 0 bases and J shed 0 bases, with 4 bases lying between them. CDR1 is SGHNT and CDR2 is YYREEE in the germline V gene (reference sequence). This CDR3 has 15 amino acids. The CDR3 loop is CASSLGGSGANVLTF. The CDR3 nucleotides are TGTGCCAGCAGCTTGGGCGGCTCTGGGGCCAACGTCCTGACTTTC.

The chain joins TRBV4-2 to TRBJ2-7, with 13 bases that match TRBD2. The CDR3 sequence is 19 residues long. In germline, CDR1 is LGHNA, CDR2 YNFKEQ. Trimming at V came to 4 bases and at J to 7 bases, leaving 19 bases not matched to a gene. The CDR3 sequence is CASSREKGTSGDALQEQYF. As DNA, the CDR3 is TGTGCCAGCAGCCGAGAGAAAGGGACTAGCGGGGACGCTTTGCAAGAGCAGTACTTC.

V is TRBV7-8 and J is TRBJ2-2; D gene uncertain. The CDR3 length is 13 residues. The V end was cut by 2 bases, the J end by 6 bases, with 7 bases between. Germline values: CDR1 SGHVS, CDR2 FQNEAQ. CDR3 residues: CASSLRVPGELFF. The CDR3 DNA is TGTGCCAGCAGCTTAAGAGTACCCGGGGAGCTGTTTTTT.

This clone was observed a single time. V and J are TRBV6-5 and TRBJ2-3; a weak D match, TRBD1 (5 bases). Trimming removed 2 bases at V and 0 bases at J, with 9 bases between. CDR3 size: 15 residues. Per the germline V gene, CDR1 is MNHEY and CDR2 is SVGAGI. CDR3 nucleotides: TGTGCCAGCAGTTACCAGGGTGCTAGCACAGATACGCAGTATTTT. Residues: CASSYQGASTDTQYF.

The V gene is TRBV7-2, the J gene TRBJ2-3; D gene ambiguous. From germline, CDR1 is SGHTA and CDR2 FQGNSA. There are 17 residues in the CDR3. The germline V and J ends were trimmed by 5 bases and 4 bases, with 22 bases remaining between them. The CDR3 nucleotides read TGTGCCAGCAGCCCGGGTCCTAGGAAGCTAACCCCAGATACGCAGTATTTT. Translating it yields CASSPGPRKLTPDTQYF.

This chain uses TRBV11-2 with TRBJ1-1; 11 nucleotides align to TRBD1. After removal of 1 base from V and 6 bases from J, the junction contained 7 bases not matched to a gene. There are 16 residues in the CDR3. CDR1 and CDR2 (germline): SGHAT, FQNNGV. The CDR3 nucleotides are TGTGCCAGCAGCTTAGGTGGGGACAGGGGGTTTGCTGAAGCTTTCTTT. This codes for CASSLGGDRGFAEAFF.

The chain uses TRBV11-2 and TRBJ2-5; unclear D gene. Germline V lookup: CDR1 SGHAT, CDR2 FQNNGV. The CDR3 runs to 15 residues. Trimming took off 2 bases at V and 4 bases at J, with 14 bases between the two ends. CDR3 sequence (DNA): TGTGCCAGCAGCTTACTCCCGTTAAGTTTAGAGACCCAGTACTTC. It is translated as CASSLLPLSLETQYF.

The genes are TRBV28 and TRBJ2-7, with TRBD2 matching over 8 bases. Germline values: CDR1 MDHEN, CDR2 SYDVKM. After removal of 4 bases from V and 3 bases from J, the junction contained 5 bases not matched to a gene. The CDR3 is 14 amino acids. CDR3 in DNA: TGTGCCAGCAGTTCGGGACTAGGACGCTACGAGCAGTACTTC. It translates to CASSSGLGRYEQYF. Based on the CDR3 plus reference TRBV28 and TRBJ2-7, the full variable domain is DVKVTQSSRYLVKRTGEKVFLECVQDMDHENMFWYRQDPGLGLRLIYFSYDVKMKEKGDIPEGYSVSREKKERFSLILESASTNQTSMYLCASSSGLGRYEQYFGPGTRLTVT.

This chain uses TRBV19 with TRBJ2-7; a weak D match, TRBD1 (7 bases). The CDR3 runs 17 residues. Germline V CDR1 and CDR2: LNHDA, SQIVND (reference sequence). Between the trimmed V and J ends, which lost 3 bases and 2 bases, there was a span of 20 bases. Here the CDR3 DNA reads TGTGCCAGTAGTATTGGAGGAGGGGGCGCCCCCGCCTACGAGCAGTACTTC. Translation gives CASSIGGGGAPAYEQYF.

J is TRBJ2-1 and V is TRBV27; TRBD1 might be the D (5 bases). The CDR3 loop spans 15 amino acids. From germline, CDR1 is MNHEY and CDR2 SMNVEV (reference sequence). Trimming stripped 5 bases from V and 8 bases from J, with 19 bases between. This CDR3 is CASSLKQVILDEQFF. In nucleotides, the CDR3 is TGTGCCAGCAGTCTGAAACAGGTGATTCTCGATGAGCAGTTCTTC.

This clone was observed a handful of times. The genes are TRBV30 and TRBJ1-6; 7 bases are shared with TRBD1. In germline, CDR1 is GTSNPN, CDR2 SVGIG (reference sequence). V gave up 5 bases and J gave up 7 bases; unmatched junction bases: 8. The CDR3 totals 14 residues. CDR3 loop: CAWGQELGNSPLHF. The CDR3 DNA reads TGTGCCTGGGGACAGGAGCTAGGAAATTCACCCCTCCACTTT.

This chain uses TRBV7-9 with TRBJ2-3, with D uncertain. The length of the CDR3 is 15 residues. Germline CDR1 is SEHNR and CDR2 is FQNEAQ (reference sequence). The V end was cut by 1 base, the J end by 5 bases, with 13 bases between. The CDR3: CASSLERGREDTQYF. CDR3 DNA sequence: TGTGCCAGCAGCTTAGAACGCGGCCGTGAAGATACGCAGTATTTT.

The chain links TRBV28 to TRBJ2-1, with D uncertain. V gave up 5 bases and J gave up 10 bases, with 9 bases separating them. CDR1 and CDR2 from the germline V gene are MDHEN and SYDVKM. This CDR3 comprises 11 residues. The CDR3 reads CASSPRKEQFF. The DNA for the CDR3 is TGTGCCAGCAGTCCTCGGAAAGAGCAGTTCTTC. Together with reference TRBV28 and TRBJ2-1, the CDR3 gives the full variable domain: DVKVTQSSRYLVKRTGEKVFLECVQDMDHENMFWYRQDPGLGLRLIYFSYDVKMKEKGDIPEGYSVSREKKERFSLILESASTNQTSMYLCASSPRKEQFFGPGTRLTVL.

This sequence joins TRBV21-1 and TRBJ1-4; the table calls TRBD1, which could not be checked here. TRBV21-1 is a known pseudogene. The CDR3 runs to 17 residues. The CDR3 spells CASSNVDFQGQGEKLFF. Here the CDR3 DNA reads TGTGCCAGCAGCAATGTCGATTTCCAGGGGCAAGGAGAAAAACTGTTTTTT.

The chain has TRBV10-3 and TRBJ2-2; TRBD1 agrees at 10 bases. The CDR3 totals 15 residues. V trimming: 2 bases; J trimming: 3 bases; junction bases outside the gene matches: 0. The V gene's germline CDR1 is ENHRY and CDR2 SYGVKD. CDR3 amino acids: CAISEGQGDTGELFF. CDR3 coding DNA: TGTGCCATCAGTGAGGGACAGGGGGACACCGGGGAGCTGTTTTTT.

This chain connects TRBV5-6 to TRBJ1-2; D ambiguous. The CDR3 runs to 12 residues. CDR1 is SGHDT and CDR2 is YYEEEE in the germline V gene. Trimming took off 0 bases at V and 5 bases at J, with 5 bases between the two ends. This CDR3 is CASSLALYGYTF. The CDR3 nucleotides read TGTGCCAGCAGCTTGGCCCTATATGGCTACACCTTC.

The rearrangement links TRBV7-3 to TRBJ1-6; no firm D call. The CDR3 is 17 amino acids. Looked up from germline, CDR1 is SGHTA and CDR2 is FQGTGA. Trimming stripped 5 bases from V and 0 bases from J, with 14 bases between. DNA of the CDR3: TGTGCCAGCAGCCCACCTGTGAGGAGCTCCTATAATTCACCCCTCCACTTT. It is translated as CASSPPVRSSYNSPLHF.

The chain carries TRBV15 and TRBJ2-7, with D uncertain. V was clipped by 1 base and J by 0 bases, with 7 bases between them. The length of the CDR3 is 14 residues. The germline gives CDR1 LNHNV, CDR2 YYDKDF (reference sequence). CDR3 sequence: CATSRGGGSYEQYF. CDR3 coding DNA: TGTGCCACCAGCAGAGGAGGTGGCTCCTACGAGCAGTACTTC.

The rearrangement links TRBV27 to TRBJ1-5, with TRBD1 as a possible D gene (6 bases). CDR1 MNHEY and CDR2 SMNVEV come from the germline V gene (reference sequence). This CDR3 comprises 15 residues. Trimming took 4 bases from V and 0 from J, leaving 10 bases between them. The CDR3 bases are TGTGCCAGCAGTTCCCGGGACACTAGCAATCAGCCCCAGCATTTT. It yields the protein CASSSRDTSNQPQHF.

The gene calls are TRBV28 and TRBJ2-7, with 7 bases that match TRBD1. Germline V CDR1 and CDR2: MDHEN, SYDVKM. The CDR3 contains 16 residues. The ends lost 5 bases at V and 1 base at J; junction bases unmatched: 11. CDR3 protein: CASSDIRGFGSYEQYF. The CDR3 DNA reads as TGTGCCAGCAGTGATATCAGGGGGTTTGGGTCCTACGAGCAGTACTTC.

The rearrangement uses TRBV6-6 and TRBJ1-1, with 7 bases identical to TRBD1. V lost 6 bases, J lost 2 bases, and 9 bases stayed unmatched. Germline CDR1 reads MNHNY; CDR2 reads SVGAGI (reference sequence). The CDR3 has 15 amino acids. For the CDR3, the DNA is TGTGCCAGCAGCATATTCAGGGGGGAAAACACTGAAGCTTTCTTT. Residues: CASSIFRGENTEAFF.

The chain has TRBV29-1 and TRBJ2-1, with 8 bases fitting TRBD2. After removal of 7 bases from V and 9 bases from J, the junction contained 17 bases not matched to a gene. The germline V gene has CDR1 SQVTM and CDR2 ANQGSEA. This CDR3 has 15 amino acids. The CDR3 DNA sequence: TGCAGCGCCCCGGGGAGGCGGGGGGCGGGAAGTGAGCAGTTCTTC. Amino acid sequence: CSAPGRRGAGSEQFF.

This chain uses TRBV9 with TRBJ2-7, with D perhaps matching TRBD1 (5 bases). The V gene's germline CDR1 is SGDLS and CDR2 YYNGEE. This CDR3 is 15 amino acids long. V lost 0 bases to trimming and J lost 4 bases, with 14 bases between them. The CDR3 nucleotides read TGTGCCAGCAGCGTAGGTGGGTCTGGGGCATACGAGCAGTACTTC. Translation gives CASSVGGSGAYEQYF.